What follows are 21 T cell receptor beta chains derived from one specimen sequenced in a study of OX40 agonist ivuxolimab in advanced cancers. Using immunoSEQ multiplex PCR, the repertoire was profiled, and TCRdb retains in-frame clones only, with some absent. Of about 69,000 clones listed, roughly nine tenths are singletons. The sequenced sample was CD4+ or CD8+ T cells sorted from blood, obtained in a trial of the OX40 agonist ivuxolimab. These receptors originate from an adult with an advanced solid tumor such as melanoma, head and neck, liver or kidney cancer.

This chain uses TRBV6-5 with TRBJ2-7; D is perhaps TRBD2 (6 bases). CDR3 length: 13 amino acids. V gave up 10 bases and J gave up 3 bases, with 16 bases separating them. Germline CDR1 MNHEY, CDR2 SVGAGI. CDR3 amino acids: CATSPGRLYEQYF. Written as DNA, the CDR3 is TGTGCCACCTCCCCCGGGAGACTCTACGAGCAGTACTTC.

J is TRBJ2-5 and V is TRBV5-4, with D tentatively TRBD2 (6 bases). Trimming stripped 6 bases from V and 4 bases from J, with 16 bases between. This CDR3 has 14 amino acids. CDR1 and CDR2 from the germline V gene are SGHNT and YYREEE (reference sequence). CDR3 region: CASKGMGGIETQYF. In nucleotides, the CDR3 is TGTGCCAGCAAAGGAATGGGGGGAATAGAGACCCAGTACTTC.

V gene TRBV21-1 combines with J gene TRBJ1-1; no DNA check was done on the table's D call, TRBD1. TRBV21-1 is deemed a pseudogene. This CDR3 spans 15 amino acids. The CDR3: CASSVQGLWNTEAFF. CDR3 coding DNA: TGTGCCAGCAGCGTACAGGGGCTCTGGAACACTGAAGCTTTCTTT.

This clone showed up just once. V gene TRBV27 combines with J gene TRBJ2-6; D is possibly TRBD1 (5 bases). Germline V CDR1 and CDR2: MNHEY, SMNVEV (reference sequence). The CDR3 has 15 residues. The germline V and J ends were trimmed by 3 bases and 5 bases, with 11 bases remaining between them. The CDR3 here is CASSLGHPRANVLTF. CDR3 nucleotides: TGTGCCAGCAGTTTGGGGCACCCTCGGGCCAACGTCCTGACTTTC.

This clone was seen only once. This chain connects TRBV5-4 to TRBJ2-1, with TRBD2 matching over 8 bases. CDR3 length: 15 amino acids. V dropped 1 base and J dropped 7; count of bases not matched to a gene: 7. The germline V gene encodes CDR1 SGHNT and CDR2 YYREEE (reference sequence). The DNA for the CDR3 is TGTGCCAGCAGCTTGATACTAGCGGAAAGGAATGAGCAGTTCTTC. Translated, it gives CASSLILAERNEQFF. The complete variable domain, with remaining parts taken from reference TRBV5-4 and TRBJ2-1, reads ETGVTQSPTHLIKTRGQQVTLRCSSQSGHNTVSWYQQALGQGPQFIFQYYREEENGRGNFPPRFSGLQFPNYSSELNVNALELDDSALYLCASSLILAERNEQFFGPGTRLTVL.

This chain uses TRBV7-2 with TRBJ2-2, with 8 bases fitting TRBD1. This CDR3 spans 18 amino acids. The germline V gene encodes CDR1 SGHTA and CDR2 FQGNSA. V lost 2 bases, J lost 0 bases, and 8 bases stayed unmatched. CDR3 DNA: TGTGCCAGCAGCTTAAATCGAGGGGACAGGACGAACACCGGGGAGCTGTTTTTT. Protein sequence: CASSLNRGDRTNTGELFF.

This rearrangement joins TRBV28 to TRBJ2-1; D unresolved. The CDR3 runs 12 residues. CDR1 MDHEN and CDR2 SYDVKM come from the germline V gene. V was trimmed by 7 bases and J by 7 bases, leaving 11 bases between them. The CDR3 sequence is CASTLSENEQFF. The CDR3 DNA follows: TGTGCCAGCACCCTCTCGGAGAATGAGCAGTTCTTC.

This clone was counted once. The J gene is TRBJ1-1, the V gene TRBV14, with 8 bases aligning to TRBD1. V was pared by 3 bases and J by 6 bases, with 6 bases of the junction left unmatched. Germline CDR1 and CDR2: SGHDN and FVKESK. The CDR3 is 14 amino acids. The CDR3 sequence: CASSHSDRGAEAFF. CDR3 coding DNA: TGTGCCAGCAGCCACTCCGACAGGGGCGCTGAAGCTTTCTTT.

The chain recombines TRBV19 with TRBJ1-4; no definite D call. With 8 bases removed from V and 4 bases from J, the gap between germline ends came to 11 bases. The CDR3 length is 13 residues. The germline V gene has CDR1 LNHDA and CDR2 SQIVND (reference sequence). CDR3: CASGLPLNEKLFF. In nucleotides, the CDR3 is TGTGCCAGTGGTCTCCCGCTTAATGAAAAACTGTTTTTT. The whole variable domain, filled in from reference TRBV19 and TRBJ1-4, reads DGGITQSPKYLFRKEGQNVTLSCEQNLNHDAMYWYRQDPGQGLRLIYYSQIVNDFQKGDIAEGYSVSREKKESFPLTVTSAQKNPTAFYLCASGLPLNEKLFFGSGTQLSVL.

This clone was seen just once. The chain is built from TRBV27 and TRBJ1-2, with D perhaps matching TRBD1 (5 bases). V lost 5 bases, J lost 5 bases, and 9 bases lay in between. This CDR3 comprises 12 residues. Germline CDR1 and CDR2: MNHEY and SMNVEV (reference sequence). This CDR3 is CASSEDSYGYTF. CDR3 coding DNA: TGTGCCAGCAGTGAAGACAGTTATGGCTACACCTTC.

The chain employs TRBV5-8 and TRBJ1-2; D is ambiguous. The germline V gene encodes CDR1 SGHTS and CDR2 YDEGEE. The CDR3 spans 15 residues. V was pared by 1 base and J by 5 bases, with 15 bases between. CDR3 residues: CASSLLVGKGYGYTF. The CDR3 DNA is TGTGCCAGCAGCTTGTTAGTGGGAAAAGGATATGGCTACACCTTC.

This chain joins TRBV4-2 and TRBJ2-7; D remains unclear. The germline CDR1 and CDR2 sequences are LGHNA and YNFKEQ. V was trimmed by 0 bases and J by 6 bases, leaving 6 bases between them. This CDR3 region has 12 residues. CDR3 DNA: TGTGCCAGCAGCCAAGATTCTTTCGAGCAGTACTTC. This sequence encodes CASSQDSFEQYF.

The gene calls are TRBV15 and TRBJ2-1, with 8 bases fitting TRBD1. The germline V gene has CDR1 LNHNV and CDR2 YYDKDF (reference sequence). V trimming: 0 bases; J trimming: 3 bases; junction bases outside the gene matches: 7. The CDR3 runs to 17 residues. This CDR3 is CATSRDRGTGYYNEQFF. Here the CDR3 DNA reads TGTGCCACCAGCAGAGATCGGGGGACAGGATACTACAATGAGCAGTTCTTC.

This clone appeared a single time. CDR3 bases: TGTGCCAGCACCTCACAAACGAACACTGAAGCTTTCTTT. It is translated as CASTSQTNTEAFF. J is TRBJ1-1 and V is TRBV6-5; D gene unclear. This CDR3 contains 13 residues. V dropped 7 bases and J dropped 1 base, with 10 bases sitting between them. Germline V gene sequence: CDR1 MNHEY, CDR2 SVGAGI.

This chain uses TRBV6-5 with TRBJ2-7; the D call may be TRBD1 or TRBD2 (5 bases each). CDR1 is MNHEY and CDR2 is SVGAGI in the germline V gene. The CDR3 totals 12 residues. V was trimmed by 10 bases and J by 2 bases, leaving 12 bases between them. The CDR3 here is CATLGAPYEQYF. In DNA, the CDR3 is TGTGCCACCCTCGGGGCTCCCTACGAGCAGTACTTC.

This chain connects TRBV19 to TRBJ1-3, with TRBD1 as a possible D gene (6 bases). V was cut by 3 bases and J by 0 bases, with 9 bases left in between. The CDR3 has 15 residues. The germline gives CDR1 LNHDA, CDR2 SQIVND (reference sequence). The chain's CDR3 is CASSMGGGSGNTIYF. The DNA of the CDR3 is TGTGCCAGTAGTATGGGAGGGGGCTCTGGAAACACCATATATTTT.

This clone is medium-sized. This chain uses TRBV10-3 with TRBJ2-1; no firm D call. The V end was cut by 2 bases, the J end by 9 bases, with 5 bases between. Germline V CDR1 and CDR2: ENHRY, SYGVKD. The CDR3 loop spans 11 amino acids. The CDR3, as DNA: TGTGCCATCAGTGAGGGTTTTGAGCAGTTCTTC. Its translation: CAISEGFEQFF.

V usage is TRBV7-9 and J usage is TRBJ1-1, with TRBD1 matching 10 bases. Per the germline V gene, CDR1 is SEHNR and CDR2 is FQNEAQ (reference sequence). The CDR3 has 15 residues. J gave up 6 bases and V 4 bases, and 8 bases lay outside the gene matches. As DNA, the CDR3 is TGTGCCAGCAGCTCCCCACGGACAGGGGGACCTGAAGCTTTCTTT. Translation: CASSSPRTGGPEAFF.

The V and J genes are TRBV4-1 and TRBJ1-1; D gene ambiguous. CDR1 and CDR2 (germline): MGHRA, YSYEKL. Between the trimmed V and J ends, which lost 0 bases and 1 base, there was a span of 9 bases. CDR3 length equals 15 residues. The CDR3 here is CASSQDRPGNTEAFF. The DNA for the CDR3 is TGCGCCAGCAGCCAAGATCGGCCAGGGAACACTGAAGCTTTCTTT.

This CDR3 reads CASSQMGFTEAFF. DNA for the CDR3: TGCGCCAGCAGCCAGATGGGCTTCACTGAAGCTTTCTTT. The rearrangement uses TRBV4-3 and TRBJ1-1; D remains ambiguous. The germline V and J ends were trimmed by 3 bases and 4 bases, with 9 bases remaining between them. Germline CDR1 reads LGHNA; CDR2 reads YSLEER. This CDR3 comprises 13 residues.

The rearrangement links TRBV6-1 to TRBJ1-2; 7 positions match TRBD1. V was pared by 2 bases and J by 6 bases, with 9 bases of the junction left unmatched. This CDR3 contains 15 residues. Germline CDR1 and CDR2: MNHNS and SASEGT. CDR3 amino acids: CASSELGGVRDGYTF. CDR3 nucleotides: TGTGCCAGCAGTGAACTAGGGGGCGTGAGAGATGGCTACACCTTC.